Listed below are T cell receptor beta chains from one sample, sequenced in a study of yellow fever vaccine responses in identical twins. TCRdb processed the RT-PCR reads anew with MiXCR; each CDR3 protein has one entry. In the table there are 2,000 to 2,500 distinct CDR3 sequences, roughly 76% of which are singletons. Specimen: T cells from blood (PBMCs), unsorted or a sorted subset (not recorded which), collected before or after yellow fever vaccination (not recorded which). All receptors derive from a woman aged 18-30 years who received the yellow fever vaccine. Each CDR3 is given with its conserved first and last residue. D genes are given only for firm matches. Where a row states a size, it is once, few, many or the class of an expanded clone; other rows omit it.

clone size	V gene	D gene	J gene	CDR3 protein	CDR3 DNA
NA	TRBV12-3/TRBV12-4	NA	TRBJ2-7	CASSVRETQAELYEQYF	TGTGCCAGCAGTGTTAGGGAGACACAAGCTGAGCTCTACGAGCAGTACTTC
NA	TRBV19	NA	TRBJ1-2	CASSIPGNGYTF	TGTGCCAGTAGTATCCCCGGAAATGGCTACACCTTC
NA	TRBV28	NA	TRBJ1-3	CASSSPLLGRLRRSGNTIYF	TGTGCCAGCAGTTCCCCGCTCTTGGGACGTCTGAGAAGAAGTGGAAACACCATATATTTT
few	TRBV5-5	TRBD2	TRBJ2-1	CASSLPSGGQTIYDEQFF	TGTGCCAGCAGCTTGCCTAGCGGGGGGCAAACGATATACGATGAGCAGTTCTTC
once	TRBV4-1	NA	TRBJ2-2	CASSLRRGGTGELFF	TGCGCCAGCAGCCTCCGACGGGGAGGAACCGGGGAGCTGTTTTTT
NA	TRBV4-1	NA	TRBJ1-6	CASSQDSLYNSPLHF	TGCGCCAGCAGCCAAGATTCCTTGTATAATTCACCCCTCCACTTT
NA	TRBV29-1	NA	TRBJ2-7	CSASTGSYEQYF	TGCAGCGCCTCGACAGGTTCCTACGAGCAGTACTTC
NA	TRBV2	NA	TRBJ1-1	CASSVMNTEAFF	TGTGCCAGCAGTGTCATGAACACTGAAGCTTTCTTT
NA	TRBV2	NA	TRBJ2-7	CASSIPPLQGLEQYF	TGTGCCAGCAGTATACCACCGTTACAGGGACTCGAGCAGTACTTC
NA	TRBV4-1	TRBD1	TRBJ2-7	CASSPDRALSYEQYF	TGCGCCAGCAGCCCAGACAGGGCCCTCTCCTACGAGCAGTACTTC
NA	TRBV15	NA	TRBJ1-2	CATSREGGTGYTF	TGTGCCACCAGCAGAGAGGGTGGTACTGGCTACACCTTC
NA	TRBV6-5	TRBD2	TRBJ2-1	CASSYSGGFYNEQFF	TGTGCCAGCAGTTACTCCGGGGGGTTCTACAATGAGCAGTTCTTC
NA	TRBV9	TRBD2	TRBJ2-4	CASSVDGGENIQYF	TGTGCCAGCAGCGTAGATGGGGGGGAAAACATTCAGTACTTC
NA	TRBV20-1	TRBD2	TRBJ2-1	CSARDPSGDHNEQFF	TGCAGTGCTAGAGACCCTAGCGGAGACCACAATGAGCAGTTCTTC
NA	TRBV11-1	TRBD1	TRBJ2-1	CASSLADRTQFF	TGTGCCAGCAGCTTAGCGGACAGGACGCAGTTCTTC
once	TRBV6-1	TRBD2	TRBJ2-3	CASSRTSGTGDTQYF	TGTGCCAGCAGTCGGACTAGCGGGACTGGGGATACGCAGTATTTT
NA	TRBV6-2/TRBV6-3	TRBD2	TRBJ2-1	CASSSSGNSYNEQFF	TGTGCCAGCTCCTCCAGCGGGAACTCCTACAATGAGCAGTTCTTC
few	TRBV6-1	TRBD2	TRBJ2-7	CASSRTSGGADEQYF	TGTGCCAGCAGTCGGACTAGCGGGGGGGCAGACGAGCAGTACTTC
NA	TRBV11-3	NA	TRBJ1-2	CASSFSAQRDGYTF	TGTGCCAGCAGCTTTTCAGCGCAGAGGGATGGCTACACCTTC
NA	TRBV11-2	NA	TRBJ1-1	CASRDRRGHTEAFF	TGTGCCAGCAGAGACCGCCGGGGTCACACTGAAGCTTTCTTT
NA	TRBV4-1	NA	TRBJ2-7	CASSARDAGVGYEQYF	TGCGCCAGCAGCGCAAGAGACGCCGGAGTCGGCTACGAGCAGTACTTC
NA	TRBV4-3	NA	TRBJ2-1	CASSSRQGRDNEQFF	TGCGCCAGCAGCTCTCGACAGGGGAGGGATAATGAGCAGTTCTTC
NA	TRBV7-2	NA	TRBJ2-3	CASSFGLGTDTQYF	TGTGCCAGCAGCTTCGGGCTGGGCACAGATACGCAGTATTTT
NA	TRBV9	NA	TRBJ1-3	CASSGGISGNTIYF	TGTGCCAGCAGCGGAGGAATCTCTGGAAACACCATATATTTT
NA	TRBV29-1	NA	TRBJ2-7	CSVEVLQDYEQYF	TGCAGCGTTGAAGTATTACAGGACTACGAGCAGTACTTC
NA	TRBV6-1	TRBD2	TRBJ2-2	CASTRGGHESGELFF	TGTGCCAGCACTCGGGGGGGCCATGAGAGCGGGGAGCTGTTTTTT
NA	TRBV6-2/TRBV6-3	TRBD2	TRBJ2-1	CASTETSVYNEQFF	TGTGCCAGCACCGAGACTAGCGTCTACAATGAGCAGTTCTTC
few	TRBV6-5	NA	TRBJ2-7	CASNSTGGEREAYEQYF	TGTGCCAGCAATTCGACAGGGGGCGAGCGGGAGGCCTACGAGCAGTACTTC
NA	TRBV7-6	TRBD1	TRBJ1-4	CASSQRDSGGEKLFF	TGTGCCAGCAGCCAGAGGGACAGTGGAGGGGAAAAACTGTTTTTT
NA	TRBV10-3	NA	TRBJ2-7	CAISGVPRTYEQYF	TGTGCCATCAGTGGGGTTCCGAGAACCTACGAGCAGTACTTC
NA	TRBV20-1	TRBD1	TRBJ2-7	CSARPTGTYEQYF	TGCAGTGCTAGACCGACAGGGACCTACGAGCAGTACTTC
NA	TRBV11-1	NA	TRBJ2-2	CASSPTPGLGTGELFF	TGTGCCAGCAGCCCTACCCCAGGGCTCGGCACCGGGGAGCTGTTTTTT
NA	TRBV6-5	NA	TRBJ1-1	CASSYGAGAGNTEAFF	TGTGCCAGCAGTTACGGAGCAGGGGCGGGTAACACTGAAGCTTTCTTT
NA	TRBV28	NA	TRBJ2-2	CASSLAGGVNTGELFF	TGTGCCAGCAGTTTAGCTGGCGGGGTGAACACCGGGGAGCTGTTTTTT
NA	TRBV4-1	NA	TRBJ2-7	CASSITGYEQYF	TGCGCCAGCAGCATAACAGGGTACGAGCAGTACTTC
NA	TRBV11-3	NA	TRBJ2-7	CASSTPGHYYEQYF	TGTGCCAGCAGCACACCGGGACACTATTACGAGCAGTACTTC
few	TRBV6-5	NA	TRBJ2-2	CASSYYRPSTGELFF	TGTGCCAGCAGTTACTACAGGCCATCCACCGGGGAGCTGTTTTTT
NA	TRBV6-4	NA	TRBJ2-3	CASSDSRGGADTQYF	TGTGCCAGCAGTGACTCCAGGGGAGGGGCAGATACGCAGTATTTT
NA	TRBV5-5	TRBD1	TRBJ2-1	CASSLWDRPYNEQFF	TGTGCCAGCAGCTTGTGGGACAGGCCCTACAATGAGCAGTTCTTC
once	TRBV13	NA	TRBJ2-3	CASMGTGRTDTQYF	TGTGCCAGCATGGGAACCGGACGCACAGATACGCAGTATTTT
NA	TRBV6-1	NA	TRBJ2-1	CASSLYLARSYNEQFF	TGTGCCAGCAGCCTATATCTTGCTCGCTCCTACAATGAGCAGTTCTTC
NA	TRBV27	TRBD1	TRBJ2-7	CASSPRGGQGTYEQYF	TGTGCCAGCAGTCCGCGTGGGGGACAGGGGACCTACGAGCAGTACTTC